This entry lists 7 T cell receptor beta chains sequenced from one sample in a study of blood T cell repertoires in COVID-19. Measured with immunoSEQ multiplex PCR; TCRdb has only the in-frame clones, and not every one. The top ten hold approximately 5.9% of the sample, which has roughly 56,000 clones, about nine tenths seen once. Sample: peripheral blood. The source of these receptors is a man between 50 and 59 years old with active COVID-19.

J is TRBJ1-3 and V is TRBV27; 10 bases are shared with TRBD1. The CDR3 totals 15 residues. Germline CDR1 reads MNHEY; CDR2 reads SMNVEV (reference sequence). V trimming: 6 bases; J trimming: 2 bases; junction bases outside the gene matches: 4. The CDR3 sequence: CASSRDRGAGNTIYF. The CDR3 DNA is TGTGCCAGCAGCCGGGACAGGGGCGCTGGAAACACCATATATTTT.

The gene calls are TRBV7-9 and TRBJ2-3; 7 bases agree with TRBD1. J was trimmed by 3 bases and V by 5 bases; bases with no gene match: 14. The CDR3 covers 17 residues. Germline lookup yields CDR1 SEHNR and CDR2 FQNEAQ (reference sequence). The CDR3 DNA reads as TGTGCCAGCAGCACCCCCCGGGACAGTCCCGCGACAGATACGCAGTATTTT. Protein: CASSTPRDSPATDTQYF.

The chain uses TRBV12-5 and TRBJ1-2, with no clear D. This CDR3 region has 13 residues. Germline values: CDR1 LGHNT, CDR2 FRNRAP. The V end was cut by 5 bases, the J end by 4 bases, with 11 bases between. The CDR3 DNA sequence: TGTGCTAGTGGTCACAGTTCTCGCTATGGCTACACCTTC. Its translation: CASGHSSRYGYTF.

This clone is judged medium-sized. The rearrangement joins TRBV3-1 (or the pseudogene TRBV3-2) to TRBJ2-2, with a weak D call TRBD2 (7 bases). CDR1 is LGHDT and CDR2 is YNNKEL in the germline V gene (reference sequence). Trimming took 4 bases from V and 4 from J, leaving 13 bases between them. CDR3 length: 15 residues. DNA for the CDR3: TGTGCCAGCAGCCGGGGGGGGCCGAGCACCGGGGAGCTGTTTTTT. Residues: CASSRGGPSTGELFF.

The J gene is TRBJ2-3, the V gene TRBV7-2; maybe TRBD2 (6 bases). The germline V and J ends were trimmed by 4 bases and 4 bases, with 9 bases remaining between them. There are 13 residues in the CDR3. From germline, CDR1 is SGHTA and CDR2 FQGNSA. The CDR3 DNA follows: TGTGCCAGCAGCTCTCGCGGGGCAGATACGCAGTATTTT. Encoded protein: CASSSRGADTQYF.

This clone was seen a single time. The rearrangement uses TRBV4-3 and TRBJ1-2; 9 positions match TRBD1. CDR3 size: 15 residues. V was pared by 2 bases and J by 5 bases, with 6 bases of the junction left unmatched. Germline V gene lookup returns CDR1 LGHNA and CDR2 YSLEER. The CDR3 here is CASSQLSGTGYGYTF. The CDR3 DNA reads TGCGCCAGCAGCCAACTTTCCGGGACAGGGTATGGCTACACCTTC.

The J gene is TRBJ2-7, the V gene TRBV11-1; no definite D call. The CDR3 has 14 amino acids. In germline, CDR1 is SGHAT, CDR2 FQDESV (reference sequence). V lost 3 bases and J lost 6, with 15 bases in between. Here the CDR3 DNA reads TGTGCCAGCAGCTTTGCCGGGTCCCGCGCCGAGCAGTACTTC. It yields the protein CASSFAGSRAEQYF.